This is a list of T cell receptor beta chains from one sample in a study of vaccination and CD4 T cells after COVID-19. Antigen specificity for these receptors is unknown. Each CDR3 protein gets one entry after TCRdb re-called the PCR reads with MiXCR. The table records 17,000 or so distinct CDR3 sequences, 55% of them present only once. Sequenced sample: CD4+ T cells from blood, cultured in vitro. Every receptor here comes from a human donor who had recovered from COVID-19. Both conserved end residues are part of each CDR3. D genes are given only for firm matches.

-	TRBV11-3	TRBJ2-3	TGTGCCACAACTACAGGGTGGACAGATACGCAGTATTTT	CATTTGWTDTQYF
-	TRBV6-5	TRBJ2-2	TGTGCCAGCAGTTTCTACCTCTATCGGACACAAAACACCGGGGAGCTGTTTTTT	CASSFYLYRTQNTGELFF
-	TRBV20-1	TRBJ2-1	TGCAGTGCTAGAGTTCCTGGAGCCTACAATGAGCAGTTCTTC	CSARVPGAYNEQFF
-	TRBV20-1	TRBJ1-4	TGCAGTGCTAGACCCAGAGGAGGTGGTGAAAAACTGTTTTTT	CSARPRGGGEKLFF
TRBD1	TRBV19	TRBJ1-4	TGTGCCAGTAGCCAAACGGACAGGGGGCATGAAAAACTGTTTTTT	CASSQTDRGHEKLFF
-	TRBV14	TRBJ2-5	TGTGCCAGCAGCCAAGATTCTGTCCGCGGAAGAAAAGGAGAGACCCAGTACTTC	CASSQDSVRGRKGETQYF
-	TRBV12-3/TRBV12-4	TRBJ1-1	TGTGCCAGCAGTTTACTAATGCCGAACACTGAAGCTTTCTTT	CASSLLMPNTEAFF
-	TRBV28	TRBJ2-1	TGTGCCAGCAGTCCAACTAGACAGCAGTTCTTC	CASSPTRQQFF
TRBD2	TRBV27	TRBJ2-2	TGTGCCAGCAGTTTATTGAGCGGGAGGGCCCTTCGCCTCGGGGAGCTGTTTTTT	CASSLLSGRALRLGELFF
TRBD1	TRBV18	TRBJ1-2	TGTGCCAGCTCCCTCGGACAGGGGGCTTCCTATGGCTACACCTTC	CASSLGQGASYGYTF